Below, 29 T cell receptor beta chains from the same sample are listed, as sequenced in a study of molecular identifiers for immune sequencing clone quantification. TCRdb called the PCR reads again in MiXCR, with one record for every CDR3 protein. The profile shows about half a million distinct CDR3 sequences, roughly 24% of them singletons. Sequencing was done on a sample of naive CD8+ T cells from blood, with Jurkat cell RNA spiked in. The subset is: FACS-sorted CD8+CD4-CCR7+CD45RA+ naive T cells. These receptors were collected from a human donor in good health. Some libraries in this study had Jurkat cell RNA spiked in.

In its sample, this clonotype was seen many times. This rearrangement joins TRBV4-1 to TRBJ2-3; perhaps TRBD1 as D (5 bases). Trimming left V 5 bases short and J 3 bases short, with 15 bases between. CDR1 MGHRA and CDR2 YSYEKL come from the germline V gene. The CDR3 has 15 amino acids. Written as DNA, the CDR3 is TGCGCCAGCAGCTTCGCCAGACAGAAGACAGATACGCAGTATTTT. Translated, it gives CASSFARQKTDTQYF.

This clonotype was observed at least ten times. The chain employs TRBV29-1 and TRBJ2-3, with D uncertain. Trimming left V 0 bases short and J 2 bases short, with 6 bases between. This CDR3 contains 13 residues. Per germline, CDR1 SQVTM and CDR2 ANQGSEA. CDR3 amino acids: CSVEDPYTDTQYF. The CDR3 DNA reads as TGCAGCGTTGAAGATCCCTACACAGATACGCAGTATTTT.

With respect to this clonotype: A read error may explain this, as a much larger clone is one base away. This chain links TRBV6-5 with TRBJ2-3, with a tentative D call TRBD2 (5 bases). The germline CDR1 and CDR2 sequences are MNHEY and SVGAGI. The CDR3 consists of 14 residues. The V end was cut by 6 bases, the J end by 3 bases, with 13 bases between. Here the CDR3 reads CASSRLEGTDTQYF. In DNA form, the CDR3 reads TGTGCCAGCAGCCGCCTAGAGGGAACAGATACGCAGTATTTT.

The chain carries TRBV2 and TRBJ1-3; D is possibly TRBD1 (5 bases). Trimming pared 6 bases from V and 0 bases from J, leaving 6 bases between. The CDR3 has 13 residues. Germline assignment: CDR1 SNHLY and CDR2 FYNNEI. The CDR3, as DNA: TGTGCCAGCAGGGGACCCTCTGGAAACACCATATATTTT. Protein product: CASRGPSGNTIYF.

The chain links TRBV6-5 to TRBJ1-2; D is unresolved. The germline gives CDR1 MNHEY, CDR2 SVGAGI. The ends were cut back, 3 bases at V and 1 base at J, with 6 bases in the middle. The CDR3 runs to 13 residues. CDR3 sequence reads: CASSYQNNYGYTF. The CDR3 DNA reads TGTGCCAGCAGTTATCAGAATAACTATGGCTACACCTTC.

This clonotype was recorded at least ten times. The J gene is TRBJ2-5, the V gene TRBV4-3; the D gene is possibly TRBD1 (6 bases). Germline lookup yields CDR1 LGHNA and CDR2 YSLEER. V gave up 1 base and J gave up 1 base, with 10 bases separating them. This CDR3 contains 15 residues. The CDR3, as DNA: TGCGCCAGCAGCCAAGGTTCAGGGGTCCAAGAGACCCAGTACTTC. Its protein is CASSQGSGVQETQYF.

There are many counts of this clonotype. The rearrangement uses TRBV28 and TRBJ1-5; D gene uncertain. V shed 3 bases and J shed 11 bases, with 8 bases lying between them. The CDR3 extends over 11 amino acids. Germline lookup yields CDR1 MDHEN and CDR2 SYDVKM. CDR3 in amino acids: CASSFEDSQHF. CDR3 in DNA: TGTGCCAGCAGTTTCGAGGACTCCCAGCATTTT.

V is TRBV27 and J is TRBJ2-7; TRBD2 matches at 7 bases. This CDR3 is built from 14 residues. Losses at the gene ends were 7 bases for V and 4 bases for J; bases not matched to a gene: 10. Per the germline V gene, CDR1 is MNHEY and CDR2 is SMNVEV (reference sequence). The CDR3 bases are TGTGCCAGCACACACAGGCTCGGGGGGTACGAGCAGTACTTC. Translating it yields CASTHRLGGYEQYF.

Many counts were recorded for this clonotype. This chain joins TRBV5-4 and TRBJ2-3; the D is unclear. Trimming shortened V by 4 bases and J by 12 bases, and 3 bases separated the two germline ends. The V gene's germline CDR1 is SGHNT and CDR2 YYREEE (reference sequence). This CDR3 region has 8 residues. The CDR3 is CASSPQYF. DNA for the CDR3: TGTGCCAGCAGCCCCCAGTATTTT.

V and J are TRBV2 and TRBJ1-1; D ambiguous. Germline V gene sequence: CDR1 SNHLY, CDR2 FYNNEI. Trimming took off 8 bases at V and 7 bases at J, with 14 bases between the two ends. CDR3 length: 12 amino acids. CDR3 sequence: CASGKGPGEAFF. Here the CDR3 DNA reads TGTGCCAGCGGCAAAGGGCCGGGTGAAGCTTTCTTT.

This clonotype was counted at least ten times. This chain uses TRBV7-9 with TRBJ1-3; no clear D. Looked up from germline, CDR1 is SEHNR and CDR2 is FQNEAQ (reference sequence). The CDR3 extends over 15 amino acids. V was clipped by 11 bases and J by 0 bases, with 17 bases between them. The CDR3 reads CAGHLEAHSGNTIYF. DNA for the CDR3: TGTGCCGGCCACCTCGAAGCTCACTCTGGAAACACCATATATTTT.

This clonotype has ten or more counts. V and J are TRBV7-9 and TRBJ2-3, with D possibly called TRBD1 or TRBD2 (5 bases each). This CDR3 is 15 amino acids long. V gave up 2 bases and J gave up 2 bases, with 11 bases separating them. Germline V gene lookup returns CDR1 SEHNR and CDR2 FQNEAQ (reference sequence). CDR3 DNA sequence: TGTGCCAGCAGCTTACCCTGGGACGCCACAGATACGCAGTATTTT. Protein product: CASSLPWDATDTQYF.

This sequence joins TRBV2 and TRBJ2-7, with D perhaps TRBD1 or TRBD2 (5 bases each). The germline gives CDR1 SNHLY, CDR2 FYNNEI. V was shortened by 5 bases and J by 3 bases, with 11 bases between the two germline ends. The CDR3 is 13 residues long. The CDR3 coding sequence is TGTGCCAGCAGTCCGGGACGCGACTACGAGCAGTACTTC. Protein: CASSPGRDYEQYF.

The V gene is TRBV30, the J gene TRBJ1-3, with 9 bases fitting TRBD1. The germline V gene encodes CDR1 GTSNPN and CDR2 SVGIG (reference sequence). V was clipped by 2 bases and J by 3 bases; unmatched bases: 5. This CDR3 is 15 amino acids long. CDR3 coding DNA: TGTGCCTGGAGTCCCTGGGACAGGGTTGGAAACACCATATATTTT. Residues: CAWSPWDRVGNTIYF.

Many counts were recorded for this clonotype. The chain recombines TRBV12-3 or TRBV12-4 with TRBJ1-2; 7 bases agree with TRBD1. V was clipped by 3 bases and J by 2 bases; unmatched bases: 3. The CDR3 loop spans 14 amino acids. The CDR3 nucleotides are TGTGCCAGCAGTTTGGAACAGGGGAACTATGGCTACACCTTC. It specifies CASSLEQGNYGYTF.

In its sample, this clonotype was seen a few times. The chain carries TRBV7-9 and TRBJ2-5; the match to TRBD2 covers 7 bases. Germline V gene sequence: CDR1 SEHNR, CDR2 FQNEAQ (reference sequence). Trimming removed 5 bases from V and 1 base from J; junction bases left unmatched: 1. The CDR3 totals 13 residues. The CDR3 loop is CASSRTSQETQYF. The CDR3 DNA reads TGTGCCAGCAGCCGGACTAGCCAAGAGACCCAGTACTTC.

The sample holds many counts of this clonotype. This chain links TRBV28 with TRBJ2-3; weak D call: TRBD2 (6 bases). V was clipped by 1 base and J by 1 base, with 9 bases between them. CDR1 and CDR2 (germline): MDHEN, SYDVKM. The CDR3 loop spans 15 amino acids. The CDR3 coding sequence is TGTGCCAGCAGTTTATCGCGGGGCCGCACAGATACGCAGTATTTT. Its translation is CASSLSRGRTDTQYF.

This clonotype has only a few counts. The chain is built from TRBV7-9 and TRBJ1-1, with D possibly matching TRBD1 (6 bases). V lost 1 base and J lost 7, with 13 bases in between. The germline V gene encodes CDR1 SEHNR and CDR2 FQNEAQ (reference sequence). This CDR3 has 14 residues. The CDR3 DNA sequence: TGTGCCAGCAGCTTAGTTACAGGGAACGTTGAAGCTTTCTTT. Protein sequence: CASSLVTGNVEAFF. Full variable domain (rest looked up from reference TRBV7-9 and TRBJ1-1): DTGVSQNPRHKITKRGQNVTFRCDPISEHNRLYWYRQTLGQGPEFLTYFQNEAQLEKSRLLSDRFSAERPKGSFSTLEIQRTEQGDSAMYLCASSLVTGNVEAFFGQGTRLTVV.

This clonotype occurred a few times. The rearrangement links TRBV5-4 to TRBJ2-2; TRBD1 matches 7 bases. The V and J ends lost 0 bases and 3 bases, in that order; junction bases with no gene match: 5. Per the germline V gene, CDR1 is SGHNT and CDR2 is YYREEE (reference sequence). The CDR3 loop spans 16 amino acids. DNA of the CDR3: TGTGCCAGCAGCTTGGGGCCCGGGACAGACACCGGGGAGCTGTTTTTT. It is translated as CASSLGPGTDTGELFF.

The rearrangement uses TRBV24-1 and TRBJ1-1; weak D call: TRBD1 (5 bases). Germline CDR1 KGHDR, CDR2 SFDVKD. The CDR3 spans 13 residues. Trimming removed 7 bases from V and 0 bases from J, with 8 bases in between. Written as DNA, the CDR3 is TGTGCCACCAGGGAACAGGTGAACACTGAAGCTTTCTTT. Amino acid sequence: CATREQVNTEAFF.

This clonotype came up a few times. This chain links TRBV7-8 with TRBJ2-7; the D gene is possibly TRBD1 (6 bases). The CDR3 runs 16 residues. Trimming took off 5 bases at V and 1 base at J, with 18 bases between the two ends. Germline values: CDR1 SGHVS, CDR2 FQNEAQ. CDR3 DNA sequence: TGTGCCAGCAGCACCCCCCGCCGGGACATGTCCTACGAGCAGTACTTC. This encodes CASSTPRRDMSYEQYF. The variable domain in full, completed from reference TRBV7-8 and TRBJ2-7, reads GAGVSQSPRYKVAKRGQDVALRCDPISGHVSLFWYQQALGQGPEFLTYFQNEAQLDKSGLPSDRFFAERPEGSVSTLKIQRTQQEDSAVYLCASSTPRRDMSYEQYFGPGTRLTVT.

V and J are TRBV6-1 and TRBJ2-5; the D gene is possibly TRBD1 (6 bases). Germline loops: CDR1 MNHNS, CDR2 SASEGT. Trimming took off 5 bases at V and 4 bases at J, with 14 bases between the two ends. The CDR3 contains 14 residues. This CDR3 is CASSPPDRGETQYF. Written as DNA, the CDR3 is TGTGCCAGCAGTCCGCCGGACAGAGGAGAGACCCAGTACTTC.

V gene TRBV7-9 combines with J gene TRBJ2-5, with D unresolved. The germline V and J ends were trimmed by 5 bases and 0 bases, with 10 bases remaining between them. Per germline, CDR1 SEHNR and CDR2 FQNEAQ (reference sequence). This CDR3 comprises 14 residues. For the CDR3, the DNA is TGTGCCAGCAGCCCAGAGATGTACCAAGAGACCCAGTACTTC. Residues: CASSPEMYQETQYF. The whole variable domain, filled in from reference TRBV7-9 and TRBJ2-5, reads DTGVSQNPRHKITKRGQNVTFRCDPISEHNRLYWYRQTLGQGPEFLTYFQNEAQLEKSRLLSDRFSAERPKGSFSTLEIQRTEQGDSAMYLCASSPEMYQETQYFGPGTRLLVL.

This clonotype was observed many times. The chain combines TRBV4-1 with TRBJ2-7; D tentatively fits TRBD1 or TRBD2 (5 bases each). From germline, CDR1 is MGHRA and CDR2 YSYEKL. Trimming cost V 3 bases and J 2 bases, with 8 bases left between them. The CDR3 loop spans 13 amino acids. CDR3 nucleotides: TGCGCCAGCAGCCAGCAGGGAGCCTACGAGCAGTACTTC. Its translation: CASSQQGAYEQYF.

This clonotype came up many times. The V gene is TRBV7-9, the J gene TRBJ1-3; D ambiguous. V was cut by 2 bases and J by 3 bases, with 8 bases left in between. This CDR3 region has 14 residues. Germline assignment: CDR1 SEHNR and CDR2 FQNEAQ (reference sequence). The CDR3 region has the DNA TGTGCCAGCAGCTTATTGGTGGATGGAAACACCATATATTTT. Its protein product is CASSLLVDGNTIYF.

V is TRBV6-1 and J is TRBJ2-3; no clear D gene. The length of the CDR3 is 15 residues. The germline gives CDR1 MNHNS, CDR2 SASEGT. V was cut by 11 bases and J by 2 bases, with 20 bases left in between. The CDR3 DNA reads as TGTGCCTCCATGATGGAATTCACTCTCACAGATACGCAGTATTTT. It translates to CASMMEFTLTDTQYF.

The chain carries TRBV7-6 and TRBJ2-2; tentative D call: TRBD1 (6 bases). V lost 5 bases and J 6 bases, leaving 16 bases between the germline ends. CDR1 and CDR2 from the germline V gene are SGHVS and FNYEAQ. This CDR3 contains 15 residues. CDR3 sequence reads: CASSGAAGVAGELFF. CDR3 bases: TGTGCCAGCAGCGGTGCGGCAGGGGTCGCCGGGGAGCTGTTTTTT.

This clonotype has only a few counts. J is TRBJ2-3 and V is TRBV27; 9 bases agree with TRBD2. The CDR3 runs to 16 residues. Germline values: CDR1 MNHEY, CDR2 SMNVEV (reference sequence). The ends lost 5 bases at V and 1 base at J; junction bases unmatched: 7. DNA of the CDR3: TGTGCCAGCAGTCCTCTAGCGGGGAGGGGCACAGATACGCAGTATTTT. Its translation: CASSPLAGRGTDTQYF.

The chain has TRBV6-2 or TRBV6-3 and TRBJ2-3; TRBD2 matches at 9 bases. The CDR3 spans 16 residues. The V gene's germline CDR1 is MNHEY and CDR2 SVGEGT. V lost 6 bases to trimming and J lost 5 bases; unmatched junction nucleotides: 12. CDR3 bases: TGTGCCAGCAGCTACGATCTAGCGGGGATTTTAGATACGCAGTATTTT. Translating it yields CASSYDLAGILDTQYF.